Below, 9 T cell receptor beta chains from the same sample are listed, as sequenced in a study of T cell responses to AZD1222 COVID-19 vaccine. The protocol was immunoSEQ multiplex PCR, while the TCRdb copy is restricted to in-frame clones and leaves out a portion. The sample gives over 90,000 clones, 88% of which show up once; 9.5% to 13% is in the top ten. The sequencing used peripheral blood, collected 28 days after the second AZD1222 dose. The receptor source for this set is an adult who received the AZD1222 COVID-19 vaccine.

The V call is TRBV2, the J call TRBJ2-4; 7 nucleotides match TRBD2. CDR3 length: 13 residues. V shed 6 bases and J 9 bases; nucleotides not matched to a gene: 8. The germline V gene encodes CDR1 SNHLY and CDR2 FYNNEI. CDR3 amino acids: CASSLERGGIQYF. CDR3 sequence (DNA): TGTGCCAGCAGCCTCGAACGCGGGGGCATTCAGTACTTC.

This clone showed up just once. The genes are TRBV3-1 (or the pseudogene TRBV3-2) and TRBJ2-6; 8 bases agree with TRBD1. Germline CDR1 is LGHDT and CDR2 is YNNKEL (reference sequence). After removal of 6 bases from V and 11 bases from J, the junction contained 0 bases not matched to a gene. The CDR3 is made up of 11 amino acids. The CDR3: CASRTGDVLTF. The CDR3 nucleotides are TGTGCCAGCAGGACAGGGGACGTCCTGACTTTC.

The sample holds one count of this clone. V and J are TRBV5-6 and TRBJ2-7, with 11 bases identical to TRBD2. Trimming at V came to 4 bases and at J to 0 bases, leaving 12 bases not matched to a gene. This CDR3 has 18 amino acids. CDR1 SGHDT and CDR2 YYEEEE come from the germline V gene. The CDR3 is CASSVLPGLAVSSYEQYF. CDR3 bases: TGTGCCAGCAGCGTACTCCCGGGACTAGCGGTAAGCTCCTACGAGCAGTACTTC.

The genes are TRBV4-3 and TRBJ2-7; the D is unclear. The CDR3 is made up of 16 amino acids. The V gene lost 0 bases and the J gene lost 7 bases, with 19 bases spanning the gap. Germline CDR1 reads LGHNA; CDR2 reads YSLEER. CDR3 residues: CASSQEKQTTLREQYF. The CDR3 DNA is TGCGCCAGCAGCCAAGAAAAACAGACCACCCTACGGGAGCAGTACTTC.

V is TRBV29-1 and J is TRBJ1-1; D is ambiguous. Trimming took 4 bases from V and 6 from J, leaving 12 bases between them. Germline assignment: CDR1 SQVTM and CDR2 ANQGSEA. This CDR3 spans 12 amino acids. CDR3 loop: CSVVRGSSEAFF. For the CDR3, the DNA is TGCAGCGTTGTCCGGGGTTCGTCTGAAGCTTTCTTT.

The chain combines TRBV2 with TRBJ2-7, with TRBD2 matching over 9 bases. Germline CDR1 and CDR2: SNHLY and FYNNEI. The CDR3 sequence is 15 residues long. J was trimmed by 3 bases and V by 4 bases; bases with no gene match: 7. The CDR3 loop reads CASSVPSGANYEQYF. The CDR3 DNA follows: TGTGCCAGCAGTGTACCTAGCGGGGCCAACTACGAGCAGTACTTC.

This clone has a handful of counts. The chain combines TRBV6-1 with TRBJ2-7; TRBD2 is a possible D gene (6 bases). CDR3 length: 17 amino acids. Trimming cost V 2 bases and J 0 bases, with 17 bases left between them. CDR1 and CDR2 (germline): MNHNS, SASEGT. The CDR3 nucleotides read TGTGCCAGCAGTGAACAGGTGTGGGGGGTAAGCTCCTACGAGCAGTACTTC. Translating gives CASSEQVWGVSSYEQYF.

The count of this clone is one. This chain joins TRBV5-1 and TRBJ2-5; D unresolved. The CDR3 extends over 12 amino acids. V was shortened by 2 bases and J by 4 bases, with 6 bases between the two germline ends. The V gene's germline CDR1 is SGHRS and CDR2 YFSETQ. The CDR3 reads CASSFYRETQYF. The CDR3, as DNA: TGCGCCAGCAGCTTTTACCGAGAGACCCAGTACTTC.

This clone was recorded only once. J is TRBJ1-4 and V is TRBV6-2 or TRBV6-3; 12 bases match TRBD1. Germline V gives CDR1 MNHEY, CDR2 SVGEGT. The CDR3 extends over 15 amino acids. Trimming removed 6 bases from V and 8 bases from J; junction bases left unmatched: 7. The CDR3 here is CASSLSGTGGEKLFF. The CDR3 DNA reads as TGTGCCAGCAGCCTCTCCGGGACAGGGGGCGAAAAACTGTTTTTT.